The 24 T cell receptor beta chains below come from one sample, sequenced in a study of early T cells in non-severe SARS-CoV-2 infection. MiXCR, applied by TCRdb to the 5' RACE reads, yields one record per CDR3 protein. The sample yields 37,000 or so distinct CDR3 sequences, about 4.9% seen once. The sequenced material came from whole blood. Source of these receptors: an adult who was a healthcare worker with PCR-confirmed SARS-CoV-2 infection or an uninfected control (not recorded which).

This clonotype appeared many times. The chain recombines TRBV20-1 with TRBJ2-1; D may be TRBD2 (5 bases). The CDR3 extends over 16 amino acids. From germline, CDR1 is DFQATT and CDR2 SNEGSKA (reference sequence). Trimming removed 0 bases from V and 3 bases from J, with 15 bases in between. CDR3: CSARDISSRDYNEQFF. CDR3 DNA sequence: TGCAGTGCTAGAGATATCTCCTCCCGGGACTACAATGAGCAGTTCTTC.

This clonotype came up many times. V and J are TRBV19 and TRBJ1-3; 7 positions match TRBD1. This CDR3 spans 17 amino acids. The V gene end was trimmed by 3 bases and the J gene end by 0 bases; junction bases not matched to a gene: 8. Germline V lookup: CDR1 LNHDA, CDR2 SQIVND (reference sequence). DNA for the CDR3: TGTGCCAGTAGTATTTCAGGGGGTGCTTACTCTGGAAACACCATATATTTT. Amino acid sequence: CASSISGGAYSGNTIYF.

The chain combines TRBV27 with TRBJ2-1; 10 bases map to TRBD2. Germline V lookup: CDR1 MNHEY, CDR2 SMNVEV (reference sequence). Losses at the gene ends were 3 bases for V and 5 bases for J; bases not matched to a gene: 16. This CDR3 has 19 residues. CDR3 protein: CASSFRRSSAGGTNNEQFF. Written as DNA, the CDR3 is TGTGCCAGCAGTTTCCGTCGTTCTTCAGCGGGAGGGACCAACAATGAGCAGTTCTTC.

This clonotype was counted ten times or more. The chain recombines TRBV6-1 with TRBJ2-2; D not certain. The germline V gene has CDR1 MNHNS and CDR2 SASEGT. The CDR3 totals 14 residues. V lost 11 bases and J lost 1, with 14 bases in between. CDR3 nucleotide sequence: TGTGCCGGCCTGGGCTCTTTGAACACCGGGGAGCTGTTTTTT. Translated, it gives CAGLGSLNTGELFF.

Points on this clonotype: A much bigger clone sits one base away, suggesting this may be a read error. J is TRBJ2-6 and V is TRBV14, with no clear D. The CDR3 runs 13 residues. The V end was cut by 1 base, the J end by 6 bases, with 4 bases between. Germline V gene sequence: CDR1 SGHDN, CDR2 FVKESK. CDR3 nucleotide sequence: TGTGCCAGCAGCCAAGGTGTGGCCAACGTCCTGACTTTC. Protein: CASSQGVANVLTF.

This clonotype has more than one count but fewer than ten. The V gene is TRBV4-2, the J gene TRBJ2-2; tentative D call: TRBD2 (6 bases). The CDR3 is 16 residues long. Germline V gene data show CDR1 as LGHNA and CDR2 as YNFKEQ. V gave up 1 base and J gave up 5 bases, with 14 bases separating them. This chain's CDR3 is CASSQVAAGLTGELFF. The CDR3, as DNA: TGTGCCAGCAGCCAAGTTGCCGCGGGGCTTACCGGGGAGCTGTTTTTT.

The J gene is TRBJ2-3, the V gene TRBV29-1; D is undetermined. The CDR3 totals 12 residues. CDR1 SQVTM and CDR2 ANQGSEA come from the germline V gene. V dropped 3 bases and J dropped 0 bases, with 4 bases sitting between them. DNA for the CDR3: TGCAGCGTTGACAGTAGCACAGATACGCAGTATTTT. It codes for CSVDSSTDTQYF.

This clonotype has more than one count but fewer than ten. The chain couples TRBV12-3 or TRBV12-4 to TRBJ1-1; no clear D. This CDR3 contains 13 residues. V was cut by 3 bases and J by 0 bases, with 5 bases left in between. The CDR3 spells CASSFRMNTEAFF. DNA for the CDR3: TGTGCCAGCAGTTTTCGCATGAACACTGAAGCTTTCTTT.

The table lists this clonotype with many counts. The gene calls are TRBV20-1 and TRBJ2-2, with unresolved D. This CDR3 is 16 amino acids long. The V and J ends lost 3 bases and 7 bases respectively, with 21 bases between them. Germline lookup yields CDR1 DFQATT and CDR2 SNEGSKA (reference sequence). Here the CDR3 reads CSARGGVGYGGGELFF. In DNA form, the CDR3 reads TGCAGTGCTAGGGGTGGTGTAGGGTACGGTGGCGGGGAGCTGTTTTTT.

Turning to this clonotype: This could be a read error, since a much larger clone is one nucleotide away. This sequence joins TRBV6-5 and TRBJ2-7; D unclear. Per the germline V gene, CDR1 is MNHEY and CDR2 is SVGAGI. The CDR3 covers 12 residues. The CDR3 nucleotides read TGTTCCAGCAGTTACGATCTCTACGAGCAGTACTTC. As protein: CSSSYDLYEQYF.

This clonotype was observed a few times. V is TRBV19 and J is TRBJ1-1; TRBD1 is a possible D gene (5 bases). The CDR3 covers 14 residues. V was clipped by 9 bases and J by 5 bases, with 19 bases between them. The germline gives CDR1 LNHDA, CDR2 SQIVND (reference sequence). CDR3 sequence reads: CASKAGGIATEAFF. In DNA form, the CDR3 reads TGTGCCAGCAAGGCGGGGGGAATAGCAACTGAAGCTTTCTTT.

This clonotype was picked up many times. The gene calls are TRBV10-2 and TRBJ2-7; D may be TRBD2 (6 bases). The V and J ends lost 8 bases and 5 bases respectively, with 13 bases between them. Germline V gene sequence: CDR1 WSHSY, CDR2 SAAADI. CDR3 size: 12 residues. CDR3 amino acids: CASRAGIHEQYF. CDR3 sequence (DNA): TGCGCCAGCCGTGCGGGGATCCACGAGCAGTACTTC.

This clonotype was seen ten or more times. The chain employs TRBV6-5 and TRBJ2-3; D is undetermined. This CDR3 comprises 15 residues. Germline CDR1 reads MNHEY; CDR2 reads SVGAGI. V lost 0 bases and J lost 2, with 9 bases in between. CDR3 sequence (DNA): TGTGCCAGCAGTTACTCCATTAGTTCCACAGATACGCAGTATTTT. The encoded protein is CASSYSISSTDTQYF.

Only a few counts were recorded for this clonotype. V usage is TRBV7-2 and J usage is TRBJ1-2; possibly TRBD1 for D (5 bases). CDR1 is SGHTA, CDR2 FQGNSA, per germline. Trimming left V 1 base short and J 4 bases short, with 10 bases between. The CDR3 runs 14 residues. The CDR3 nucleotides read TGTGCCAGCAGCTTAGAGAGGGGACGCTATGGCTACACCTTC. The encoded protein is CASSLERGRYGYTF.

The chain combines TRBV2 with TRBJ2-3; 7 positions agree with TRBD2. V shed 8 bases and J 8 bases; nucleotides not matched to a gene: 10. Germline CDR1 reads SNHLY; CDR2 reads FYNNEI. The CDR3 has 13 amino acids. DNA of the CDR3: TGTGCCAGCGGGCTAGCGGAAGACACTACGCAGTATTTT. It translates to CASGLAEDTTQYF.

This clonotype has a count of ten or more. The chain has TRBV28 and TRBJ2-7, with TRBD2 identical over 11 bases. V trimming: 5 bases; J trimming: 4 bases; junction bases outside the gene matches: 7. This CDR3 is built from 15 residues. Per germline, CDR1 MDHEN and CDR2 SYDVKM. CDR3 coding DNA: TGTGCCAGCAGTCCCACTAGCGGGAGTGGGTACGAGCAGTACTTC. Amino acid sequence: CASSPTSGSGYEQYF.

This clonotype was observed at least ten times. The chain combines TRBV7-3 with TRBJ2-1; 8 bases are shared with TRBD2. Germline V lookup: CDR1 SGHTA, CDR2 FQGTGA. The CDR3 has 15 residues. With 2 bases clipped from V and 6 bases from J, the junction kept 6 bases outside the gene matches. CDR3 sequence reads: CASSLRAGAGNEQFF. The CDR3 nucleotides are TGTGCCAGCAGCTTACGAGCGGGAGCTGGCAATGAGCAGTTCTTC.

Here the CDR3 reads CASSSPLEPQHF. In DNA, the CDR3 is TGTGCCAGCAGCTCCCCGTTGGAGCCCCAGCATTTT. The chain uses TRBV28 and TRBJ1-5; D gene uncertain. V was pared by 6 bases and J by 8 bases, with 11 bases between. This CDR3 is 12 amino acids long. CDR1 and CDR2 from the germline V gene are MDHEN and SYDVKM.

This clonotype was detected a few times. The chain links TRBV19 to TRBJ1-5; D unclear. This CDR3 is built from 13 residues. Trimming cost V 4 bases and J 6 bases, with 10 bases left between them. The germline V gene encodes CDR1 LNHDA and CDR2 SQIVND (reference sequence). For the CDR3, the DNA is TGTGCCAGTAGTACGTCTGGTCCTCAGCCCCAGCATTTT. Translated, it gives CASSTSGPQPQHF.

In this sample, this clonotype turned up many times. CDR3 DNA sequence: TGTGCCAGCAGTTTGGGCAGGGGGCAAGGACCCCTCCACTTT. This codes for CASSLGRGQGPLHF. The chain links TRBV12-3 or TRBV12-4 to TRBJ1-6; 8 positions agree with TRBD1. The CDR3 consists of 14 residues. V was clipped by 3 bases and J by 12 bases; unmatched bases: 7.

This clonotype was recorded at least ten times. V gene TRBV5-1 combines with J gene TRBJ1-1; tentative D call: TRBD1 (6 bases). CDR3 length: 13 residues. Trimming removed 6 bases at V and 5 bases at J, with 14 bases between. Germline lookup yields CDR1 SGHRS and CDR2 YFSETQ. CDR3 region: CASTLVGATEAFF. In nucleotides, the CDR3 is TGCGCCAGCACCCTCGTGGGGGCGACTGAAGCTTTCTTT.

The chain is built from TRBV20-1 and TRBJ1-2; D not certain. The CDR3 is 10 residues long. The V gene lost 6 bases and the J gene lost 6 bases, with 8 bases spanning the gap. CDR1 DFQATT and CDR2 SNEGSKA come from the germline V gene (reference sequence). The CDR3 sequence: CSARNDGYTF. Written as DNA, the CDR3 is TGCAGTGCCAGAAATGATGGCTACACCTTC.

J is TRBJ2-3 and V is TRBV13, with D uncertain. This CDR3 is built from 12 residues. V lost 1 base and J lost 3, with 2 bases in between. The V gene's germline CDR1 is PRHDT and CDR2 FYEKMQ (reference sequence). The CDR3 region is CASSLATDTQYF. The CDR3 nucleotides are TGTGCCAGCAGCTTAGCGACAGATACGCAGTATTTT.

The chain recombines TRBV5-1 with TRBJ2-4; D might be TRBD1 (5 bases). The V gene lost 1 base and the J gene lost 3 bases, with 17 bases spanning the gap. The CDR3 loop spans 17 amino acids. Germline assignment: CDR1 SGHRS and CDR2 YFSETQ. The CDR3 sequence is CASSLLSSRTYKNIQYF. CDR3 DNA: TGCGCCAGCAGCTTGCTCTCATCCCGGACATACAAAAACATTCAGTACTTC.